This TCR beta chain was documented in a study of T cell repertoires in cytomegalovirus infection. Study context: Newly reported HLA-C-restricted and thoroughly characterized HLA-B-restricted CMV epitopes were employed. From public TCR beta signatures came an indication of both CMV infection and matching HLA type. Study outcomes and limitations: Predominance within the ex vivo response was attributable to HLA-C-restricted CMV-specific TCR beta clonotypes.

Each CDR3 protein is one row after TCRdb ran MiXCR on the reads. The sample holds approximately 1,000,000 distinct CDR3 sequences, approximately 33% seen once. A note on this clonotype: Its antigen remains unidentified. The germline gene is not matched at one end of the junction; a read error may be the cause.

Sequenced here: cultured CD8+ T cells from PBMCs, sampled from culture after CMV antigen stimulation. The TCR sequence derives from a human donor in good health (CMV status not recorded). Some clones in this sample may be carry-over from other donors' samples.

This chain's CDR3 is CASSVSPNAEAFF. The DNA of the CDR3 is TGTGCCAGCAGTGTGTCTCCGAACGCTGAAGCTTTCTTT. V gene TRBV6-4 combines with J gene TRBJ1-1; D unresolved. This CDR3 spans 13 amino acids. Germline V gives CDR1 MRHNA, CDR2 SNTAGT.